This T cell receptor (beta chain) originates from a study of identical twins. The study, taken as a whole, reports: Where out-of-frame alpha sequences were twin-shared, they showed excess low generation probability.

Template switching created a universal primer site, and the cDNA included unique molecular identifiers. MiXCR, applied by TCRdb to the 5' RACE reads, yields one record per CDR3 protein. The data contain approximately 210,000 distinct CDR3 sequences, around 10% of them singletons. This clonotype was observed a single time. Its target is unknown. This clone may be a read error of a much larger clone one base away. The CDR3 ends on some other residue instead of the conserved phenylalanine or tryptophan, so this is likely a read error. It is unclear where the CDR3 begins or ends on the DNA, so no DNA is shown, and the CDR3 is as TCRdb lists it. The sequence came from a woman aged 18-30 years in good health. The sample was memory (CD45RO+) T cells sorted from blood.

The CDR3: CASSRDPGTSGRVYL. The chain is built from TRBV6-1 and TRBJ2-7; no check of the table's D call, TRBD2, against the DNA was made. CDR1 MNHNS and CDR2 SASEGT come from the germline V gene. With termini counted, the CDR3 has 15 amino acids.